This entry lists 4 T cell receptor beta chains sequenced from one sample in a study of shared clonotypes between healthy human individuals. Sequencing used immunoSEQ multiplex PCR; TCRdb keeps in-frame clones, though not all of them. This sample has about 820,000 clones, with almost 95% found just once. Only CD45RO-negative cells positively selected for CCR7 counted as naive CD8 cells, so terminally differentiated effector memory CD45RA+ cells were excluded. Sequenced sample: naive CD8+ T cells sorted from blood. These receptors were obtained from a man aged 25-45 years in good health.

Comment on this clone: Other nucleotide sequences in the sample specify the same CDR3. Here the CDR3 reads CSVVGGSSYEQYF. Written as DNA, the CDR3 is TGCAGCGTTGTGGGGGGAAGCTCCTACGAGCAGTACTTC. The rearrangement joins TRBV29-1 to TRBJ2-7; TRBD2 is a possible D gene (6 bases). Trimming removed 4 bases from V and 0 bases from J, with 10 bases in between. The germline gives CDR1 SQVTM, CDR2 ANQGSEA. This CDR3 region has 13 residues.

The J gene is TRBJ2-1, the V gene TRBV4-1; TRBD1 aligns across 10 bases. CDR3 length: 15 amino acids. Germline CDR1 MGHRA, CDR2 YSYEKL. The V segment lost 1 base and the J segment 8 bases; nucleotides outside the gene matches: 5. CDR3 amino acids: CASSQGQGAFYEQFF. CDR3 nucleotides: TGCGCCAGCAGCCAAGGACAGGGGGCGTTTTATGAGCAGTTCTTC.

The CDR3 bases are TGTGCCACCCCCGGGACAGGGAGGATGGGGAGCACAGATACGCAGTATTTT. It encodes CATPGTGRMGSTDTQYF. The V call is TRBV7-9, the J call TRBJ2-3; 9 bases line up with TRBD1. The germline V gene encodes CDR1 SEHNR and CDR2 FQNEAQ (reference sequence). The CDR3 totals 17 residues. Trimming at V came to 10 bases and at J to 0 bases, leaving 14 bases not matched to a gene.

The CDR3 loop is CASSLAVAGPNNEQFF. The CDR3 bases are TGCGCCAGCAGCTTGGCGGTAGCGGGACCAAACAATGAGCAGTTCTTC. This chain joins TRBV5-1 and TRBJ2-1; 8 bases agree with TRBD2. The CDR3 runs to 16 residues. CDR1 is SGHRS and CDR2 is YFSETQ in the germline V gene. The V segment lost 0 bases and the J segment 5 bases; nucleotides outside the gene matches: 7.